Presented here are 21 T cell receptor beta chains from one specimen sequenced in a study of long-term antiretroviral therapy in people with HIV. Sequencing used immunoSEQ v3.0 at survey level. Assay used: immunoSEQ multiplex PCR; TCRdb lists only in-frame clones, some missing. The sample has roughly 16,000 clones; around nine tenths are singletons. The sequenced sample was unsorted PBMCs, obtained 2.3 years before starting antiretroviral therapy. The receptors derive from a woman in her twenties or thirties with HIV.

The chain recombines TRBV19 with TRBJ1-5, with D perhaps TRBD1 (6 bases). This CDR3 has 14 residues. Trimming left V 9 bases short and J 0 bases short, with 12 bases between. CDR1 and CDR2 (germline): LNHDA, SQIVND (reference sequence). CDR3 residues: CASDRSYSNQPQHF. CDR3 sequence (DNA): TGTGCCAGCGACAGGTCATATAGCAATCAGCCCCAGCATTTT. Drawing the rest from reference TRBV19 and TRBJ1-5, the complete variable domain is DGGITQSPKYLFRKEGQNVTLSCEQNLNHDAMYWYRQDPGQGLRLIYYSQIVNDFQKGDIAEGYSVSREKKESFPLTVTSAQKNPTAFYLCASDRSYSNQPQHFGDGTRLSIL.

This chain links TRBV13 with TRBJ1-5, with D unresolved. Germline CDR1 reads PRHDT; CDR2 reads FYEKMQ (reference sequence). Trimming took off 0 bases at V and 6 bases at J, with 9 bases between the two ends. The CDR3 sequence is 14 residues long. This chain's CDR3 is CASSLGGSAQPQHF. CDR3 in DNA: TGTGCCAGCAGCTTAGGGGGGAGTGCTCAGCCCCAGCATTTT.

V gene TRBV7-8 combines with J gene TRBJ1-2; TRBD1 matches 7 bases. Germline CDR1 and CDR2: SGHVS and FQNEAQ. This CDR3 has 16 residues. V shed 5 bases and J 10 bases; nucleotides not matched to a gene: 19. CDR3 residues: CASSPEGGAESVDYTF. DNA for the CDR3: TGTGCCAGCAGCCCTGAAGGGGGCGCAGAATCGGTCGACTACACCTTC.

The V call is TRBV13, the J call TRBJ1-4, with 7 nucleotides matching TRBD1. V lost 3 bases and J lost 5; bases outside the gene matches: 6. Germline assignment: CDR1 PRHDT and CDR2 FYEKMQ (reference sequence). This CDR3 has 15 residues. CDR3 sequence (DNA): TGTGCCAGCAGCTTCGGACAGGTTGGGAATGAAAAACTGTTTTTT. Protein: CASSFGQVGNEKLFF.

V and J are TRBV4-2 and TRBJ2-1; no clear D gene. CDR1 and CDR2 from the germline V gene are LGHNA and YNFKEQ. CDR3 length: 14 residues. Trimming removed 3 bases from V and 10 bases from J, with 16 bases in between. The DNA of the CDR3 is TGTGCCAGCAGCCAGCCGACGGGTGGTAACGAGCAGTTCTTC. Protein product: CASSQPTGGNEQFF.

This clone was seen only once. The chain employs TRBV4-1 and TRBJ1-1; possibly TRBD1 for D (5 bases). CDR3 length: 15 amino acids. V was shortened by 0 bases and J by 5 bases, with 13 bases between the two germline ends. Per germline, CDR1 MGHRA and CDR2 YSYEKL. In nucleotides, the CDR3 is TGCGCCAGCAGCCAAGATTGGGGGTCGCGAACTGAAGCTTTCTTT. It codes for CASSQDWGSRTEAFF.

The chain has TRBV4-3 and TRBJ1-1, with 10 bases that match TRBD1. In germline, CDR1 is LGHNA, CDR2 YSLEER. The CDR3 spans 16 residues. The J segment lost 4 bases and the V segment lost 4 bases, leaving 9 bases of the junction unmatched. The CDR3: CASSPAVRTGGTEAFF. DNA of the CDR3: TGCGCCAGCAGCCCTGCCGTACGGACAGGGGGCACTGAAGCTTTCTTT.

V gene TRBV30 combines with J gene TRBJ1-5; D uncertain. Germline V gene sequence: CDR1 GTSNPN, CDR2 SVGIG (reference sequence). V lost 2 bases and J lost 3, with 8 bases in between. The CDR3 loop spans 13 amino acids. The CDR3 reads CAWSYGYNQPQHF. The CDR3 nucleotides are TGTGCCTGGAGTTACGGTTACAATCAGCCCCAGCATTTT.

This rearrangement joins TRBV9 to TRBJ1-2; D is uncertain. Germline loops: CDR1 SGDLS, CDR2 YYNGEE. The CDR3 sequence is 12 residues long. The ends were cut back, 3 bases at V and 7 bases at J, with 10 bases in the middle. The CDR3 sequence is CASSGGVSGYTF. In DNA, the CDR3 is TGTGCCAGCAGCGGGGGAGTCAGTGGCTACACCTTC.

The V call is TRBV30, the J call TRBJ2-3; 9 nucleotides line up with TRBD1. This CDR3 is built from 14 residues. Trimming took 5 bases from V and 5 from J; bases not matched to a gene: 8. CDR1 is GTSNPN and CDR2 is SVGIG in the germline V gene (reference sequence). The CDR3 spells CAWGVPGQGDTQYF. As DNA, the CDR3 is TGTGCCTGGGGGGTCCCGGGACAGGGAGATACGCAGTATTTT.

J is TRBJ2-1 and V is TRBV19; D possibly corresponds to TRBD1 (5 bases). Germline values: CDR1 LNHDA, CDR2 SQIVND (reference sequence). The CDR3 covers 12 residues. V was clipped by 4 bases and J by 10 bases, with 11 bases between them. The CDR3 spells CASSKGPAEQFF. The CDR3 DNA reads TGTGCCAGTAGTAAGGGGCCAGCCGAGCAGTTCTTC.

J is TRBJ2-2 and V is TRBV4-1; tentatively, D is TRBD2 (6 bases). Germline CDR1 MGHRA, CDR2 YSYEKL. The CDR3 spans 18 residues. The V gene lost 0 bases and the J gene lost 4 bases, with 18 bases spanning the gap. The CDR3 loop is CASSQDLFGLASTGELFF. The CDR3 DNA reads TGCGCCAGCAGCCAAGATTTATTCGGGCTAGCGTCCACCGGGGAGCTGTTTTTT.

This chain uses TRBV4-2 with TRBJ1-5; D may be TRBD1 (5 bases). Between the trimmed V and J ends, which lost 0 bases and 2 bases, there was a span of 11 bases. The CDR3 covers 16 residues. Per the germline V gene, CDR1 is LGHNA and CDR2 is YNFKEQ. CDR3 bases: TGTGCCAGCAGCCAAGATGAAAGGGGTGGCAATCAGCCCCAGCATTTT. Translated, it gives CASSQDERGGNQPQHF.

The J gene is TRBJ1-3, the V gene TRBV19, with 8 bases lining up with TRBD1. The CDR3 contains 17 residues. The junction had 11 bases not matched to a gene; V was cut back by 4 bases and J by 3 bases. Germline lookup yields CDR1 LNHDA and CDR2 SQIVND (reference sequence). The DNA for the CDR3 is TGTGCCAGTAGTACGGGCAGGGGGCGAATCCGTGGAAACACCATATATTTT. Its translation: CASSTGRGRIRGNTIYF.

J is TRBJ1-2 and V is TRBV6-5, with D tentatively TRBD1 (5 bases). Germline-derived CDR1 and CDR2 are MNHEY and SVGAGI. CDR3 length: 12 residues. The V gene lost 5 bases and the J gene lost 6 bases, with 10 bases spanning the gap. CDR3 nucleotides: TGTGCCAGCAGTCCCCAGGGAAATGGCTACACCTTC. Its translation is CASSPQGNGYTF.

This rearrangement joins TRBV6-7 to TRBJ1-5, with a weak D call TRBD1 (5 bases). TRBV6-7 is an ORF, with its function uncertain. The CDR3 covers 16 residues. Between the trimmed V and J ends, which lost 8 bases and 4 bases, there was a span of 21 bases. The CDR3 DNA is TGTGCCAGCCAAGGAAGTGTAGGTGGGGGAAATCAGCCCCAGCATTTT. Translation: CASQGSVGGGNQPQHF.

The V and J genes are TRBV9 and TRBJ2-5; unclear D gene. Trimming took off 0 bases at V and 3 bases at J, with 9 bases between the two ends. The CDR3 spans 14 residues. Germline CDR1 SGDLS, CDR2 YYNGEE. The chain's CDR3 is CASSVGTLKETQYF. In nucleotides, the CDR3 is TGTGCCAGCAGCGTAGGCACCCTAAAAGAGACCCAGTACTTC.

The rearrangement joins TRBV30 to TRBJ2-7; D may be TRBD2 (5 bases). V gave up 0 bases and J gave up 9 bases, with 9 bases separating them. CDR3 length equals 11 residues. Germline loops: CDR1 GTSNPN, CDR2 SVGIG (reference sequence). The CDR3 DNA follows: TGTGCCTGGAGTGTAGACTATCCGCAGTACTTC. This translates into CAWSVDYPQYF.

This clone occurred once. This chain links TRBV19 with TRBJ2-2; possibly TRBD1 or TRBD2 for D (7 bases each). CDR3 length: 15 residues. The V and J ends lost 10 bases and 6 bases respectively, with 21 bases between them. Germline lookup yields CDR1 LNHDA and CDR2 SQIVND (reference sequence). DNA for the CDR3: TGTGCCATATCCCCCGGGGGAGGGGGCTCCGGGGAGCTGTTTTTT. Translation: CAISPGGGGSGELFF. The variable domain in full, with the rest retrieved from reference TRBV19 and TRBJ2-2, is DGGITQSPKYLFRKEGQNVTLSCEQNLNHDAMYWYRQDPGQGLRLIYYSQIVNDFQKGDIAEGYSVSREKKESFPLTVTSAQKNPTAFYLCAISPGGGGSGELFFGEGSRLTVL.

This clone was seen only once. The chain joins TRBV9 to TRBJ2-1, with D maybe TRBD2 (6 bases). The V end was cut by 3 bases, the J end by 3 bases, with 13 bases between. This CDR3 region has 15 residues. The germline gives CDR1 SGDLS, CDR2 YYNGEE. CDR3 region: CASSALGGNYNEQFF. DNA of the CDR3: TGTGCCAGCAGCGCCCTCGGCGGGAACTACAATGAGCAGTTCTTC.

This clone was counted a few times. The rearrangement joins TRBV11-2 to TRBJ2-7; D gene unclear. Germline loops: CDR1 SGHAT, CDR2 FQNNGV. V lost 6 bases, J lost 6 bases, and 21 bases lay in between. The CDR3 is made up of 15 amino acids. The CDR3 DNA reads TGTGCCAGCAGTCATCTAGGCCCACCCGCCGGCGAGCAGTACTTC. It translates to CASSHLGPPAGEQYF.